Following are 26 T cell receptor beta chains from one sample sequenced in a study of Graves' ophthalmopathy and Graves' hyperthyroidism. Amplified material comprised TCR beta CDR3 regions derived from RNA transcripts. HTBI primers served in a first-round RT-PCR, which a second-round multiplex PCR followed. MiXCR, applied by TCRdb to the multiplex PCR reads, yields one record per CDR3 protein. Of about 220,000 distinct CDR3 sequences listed, about 22% are singletons. Sequencing was done on a sample of peripheral blood. The receptor source for this set is a woman aged 45-60 years with Graves' ophthalmopathy.

This chain uses TRBV19 with TRBJ2-4; 16 bases match TRBD2. CDR1 is LNHDA and CDR2 is SQIVND in the germline V gene (reference sequence). The trim removed 3 bases at V and 9 bases at J, leaving 5 bases unmatched. CDR3 length equals 16 residues. The CDR3 reads CASSIGTSGRASIQYF. The CDR3 DNA reads TGTGCCAGTAGTATCGGGACTAGCGGGAGGGCGAGCATTCAGTACTTC.

About this clonotype itself: This may come from a read error, since a much larger clone is one base off. The chain has TRBV6-5 and TRBJ2-2; maybe TRBD2 (7 bases). This CDR3 spans 15 amino acids. V was trimmed by 0 bases and J by 4 bases, leaving 9 bases between them. CDR1 and CDR2 (germline): MNHEY, SVGAGI. CDR3 coding DNA: TGTGCCAGCAGTTACTCGGGGGGGCGCACCGGGGAGCTGTTTTTT. Its protein product is CASSYSGGRTGELFF.

This rearrangement joins TRBV7-9 to TRBJ2-7; no reliable D call. The CDR3 extends over 13 amino acids. The germline V and J ends were trimmed by 2 bases and 2 bases, with 7 bases remaining between them. Germline assignment: CDR1 SEHNR and CDR2 FQNEAQ (reference sequence). The DNA of the CDR3 is TGTGCCAGCAGCTTACTCAACGCCTACGAGCAGTACTTC. Translation: CASSLLNAYEQYF. Complete variable domain (other parts from reference TRBV7-9 and TRBJ2-7): DTGVSQNPRHKITKRGQNVTFRCDPISEHNRLYWYRQTLGQGPEFLTYFQNEAQLEKSRLLSDRFSAERPKGSFSTLEIQRTEQGDSAMYLCASSLLNAYEQYFGPGTRLTVT.

This clonotype was recorded at least ten times. This chain links TRBV19 with TRBJ1-5, with D unclear. The V end lost 0 bases, the J end lost 5 bases, and 5 bases lay between the germline ends. In germline, CDR1 is LNHDA, CDR2 SQIVND (reference sequence). There are 13 residues in the CDR3. Written as DNA, the CDR3 is TGTGCCAGTAGTATAGACAAAGATCAGCCCCAGCATTTT. It codes for CASSIDKDQPQHF.

This clonotype was seen many times. The chain recombines TRBV7-9 with TRBJ2-7; D is unresolved. The CDR3 runs to 11 residues. Germline CDR1 is SEHNR and CDR2 is FQNEAQ (reference sequence). V shed 5 bases and J shed 3 bases, with 5 bases lying between them. CDR3 sequence reads: CASSRGYEQYF. The DNA for the CDR3 is TGTGCCAGCAGCCGCGGCTACGAGCAGTACTTC.

This clonotype was seen ten or more times. The V call is TRBV5-1, the J call TRBJ1-6; D is unresolved. The CDR3 has 16 amino acids. Trimming shortened V by 5 bases and J by 4 bases, and 16 bases separated the two germline ends. The germline CDR1 and CDR2 sequences are SGHRS and YFSETQ. CDR3 sequence reads: CASRPGNADYNSPLHF. The DNA of the CDR3 is TGCGCCAGCAGACCTGGGAATGCCGATTATAATTCACCCCTCCACTTT.

This clonotype was counted at least ten times. V and J are TRBV5-1 and TRBJ2-7, with TRBD1 matching over 9 bases. Germline V gene data show CDR1 as SGHRS and CDR2 as YFSETQ. The CDR3 is 15 residues long. The V segment lost 5 bases and the J segment 1 base; nucleotides outside the gene matches: 7. The DNA for the CDR3 is TGCGCCAGCAGTACGGGACAGGGTAGATCCTACGAGCAGTACTTC. As protein: CASSTGQGRSYEQYF.

This clonotype appeared a single time. The J gene is TRBJ1-1, the V gene TRBV28; D might be TRBD1 (6 bases). Germline CDR1 is MDHEN and CDR2 is SYDVKM. The CDR3 spans 12 residues. With 4 bases removed from V and 14 bases from J, the gap between germline ends came to 17 bases. The chain's CDR3 is CASSYSTGMRFF. The CDR3 nucleotides are TGTGCCAGCAGTTACTCTACAGGGATGCGGTTCTTT. Based on the CDR3 plus reference TRBV28 and TRBJ1-1, the full variable domain is DVKVTQSSRYLVKRTGEKVFLECVQDMDHENMFWYRQDPGLGLRLIYFSYDVKMKEKGDIPEGYSVSREKKERFSLILESASTNQTSMYLCASSYSTGMRFFGQGTRLTVV.

The table lists this clonotype with many counts. This chain uses TRBV6-5 with TRBJ1-1; tentative D call: TRBD1 (5 bases). Trimming shortened V by 4 bases and J by 11 bases, and 17 bases separated the two germline ends. This CDR3 has 13 residues. Per germline, CDR1 MNHEY and CDR2 SVGAGI. CDR3 sequence: CASSSAGSVEAFF. CDR3 bases: TGTGCCAGCAGTTCGGCAGGGAGTGTCGAGGCTTTCTTT.

In this sample, this clonotype turned up many times. The rearrangement links TRBV12-3 or TRBV12-4 to TRBJ1-1, with D unclear. The CDR3 runs to 13 residues. Between the trimmed V and J ends, which lost 2 bases and 1 base, there was a span of 5 bases. The CDR3 nucleotides are TGTGCCAGCAGTTTATTCCAGAACACTGAAGCTTTCTTT. This sequence encodes CASSLFQNTEAFF.

This clonotype appeared many times. The CDR3 loop reads CASSRMTSRQETQYF. The CDR3 DNA sequence: TGTGCCAGTAGTAGGATGACTAGCAGACAAGAGACCCAGTACTTC. The chain has TRBV19 and TRBJ2-5; TRBD2 agrees at 7 bases. J was trimmed by 2 bases and V by 4 bases; bases with no gene match: 7. This CDR3 has 15 amino acids. Germline CDR1 LNHDA, CDR2 SQIVND (reference sequence).

This clonotype was picked up many times. The chain has TRBV2 and TRBJ2-5; D perhaps matches TRBD1 (5 bases). Trimming removed 10 bases at V and 5 bases at J, with 11 bases between. The CDR3 has 11 residues. Germline V gene lookup returns CDR1 SNHLY and CDR2 FYNNEI. Here the CDR3 reads CANQGRETQYF. In nucleotides, the CDR3 is TGTGCCAACCAGGGAAGGGAGACCCAGTACTTC.

V and J are TRBV3-1 and TRBJ2-5; 9 bases map to TRBD2. This CDR3 is built from 15 residues. CDR1 and CDR2 from the germline V gene are LGHDT and YNNKEL (reference sequence). V lost 1 base to trimming and J lost 5 bases; unmatched junction nucleotides: 5. CDR3 nucleotides: TGTGCCAGCAGCCAAGTTGCAGCGGGAGGCGAGACCCAGTACTTC. It specifies CASSQVAAGGETQYF.

This clonotype was observed a handful of times. This chain joins TRBV30 and TRBJ2-5; D is ambiguous. Per germline, CDR1 GTSNPN and CDR2 SVGIG (reference sequence). The CDR3 runs 13 residues. V was shortened by 3 bases and J by 4 bases, with 12 bases between the two germline ends. The DNA of the CDR3 is TGTGCCTGGAGCCCAAGGGCCCGAGAGACCCAGTACTTC. Translating gives CAWSPRARETQYF.

This clonotype was counted at least ten times. V gene TRBV7-8 combines with J gene TRBJ1-1; D may be TRBD1 (5 bases). CDR3 length: 16 amino acids. Trimming pared 3 bases from V and 0 bases from J, leaving 14 bases between. Germline CDR1 is SGHVS and CDR2 is FQNEAQ. The CDR3 nucleotides are TGTGCCAGCAGCTTCCTTTCAGCACAGGTGAACACTGAAGCTTTCTTT. Translating it yields CASSFLSAQVNTEAFF.

To note about this clonotype: Germline is not matched at one junction end, which may reflect a read error. The V and J genes are TRBV24-1 and TRBJ1-2, with 8 bases identical to TRBD1. The germline V gene has CDR1 KGHDR and CDR2 SFDVKD. The CDR3 runs to 13 residues. The CDR3 coding sequence is TGTGCCACCAGCTGCCAGGGGGCGAATGGCTACATCTTC. The encoded protein is CATSCQGANGYIF.

This clonotype occurred a few times. A clone one base away is much larger, so this may be a read error. The chain combines TRBV3-1 with TRBJ2-7; 13 bases agree with TRBD2. V shed 6 bases and J 2 bases; nucleotides not matched to a gene: 1. The CDR3 has 14 amino acids. Germline CDR1 is LGHDT and CDR2 is YNNKEL (reference sequence). CDR3: CASRGTSGAYEQYF. The CDR3 bases are TGTGCCAGCAGGGGGACTAGCGGGGCCTACGAGCAGTACTTC.

This clonotype came up many times. The chain uses TRBV27 and TRBJ1-6; 9 bases agree with TRBD1. J gave up 2 bases and V 5 bases, and 10 bases lay outside the gene matches. This CDR3 spans 18 amino acids. Per germline, CDR1 MNHEY and CDR2 SMNVEV (reference sequence). The CDR3 nucleotides are TGTGCCAGCAGTGGCCAAAGGACAGGGGCCCCCTATAATTCACCCCTCCACTTT. Protein sequence: CASSGQRTGAPYNSPLHF.

This clonotype was picked up many times. The gene calls are TRBV28 and TRBJ1-2; TRBD1 matches at 7 bases. The V and J ends lost 5 bases and 2 bases, in that order; junction bases with no gene match: 11. The CDR3 has 16 amino acids. CDR1 and CDR2 from the germline V gene are MDHEN and SYDVKM. The CDR3 protein is CASSPRQGLSNYGYTF. The CDR3 coding sequence is TGTGCCAGCAGTCCCCGACAGGGTCTATCCAACTATGGCTACACCTTC.

The chain uses TRBV12-3 or TRBV12-4 and TRBJ1-2; 10 positions agree with TRBD1. The CDR3 covers 15 residues. With 5 bases clipped from V and 4 bases from J, the junction kept 7 bases outside the gene matches. Here the CDR3 reads CASSLGQGEGYGYTF. The CDR3 DNA reads TGTGCCAGCAGTCTCGGACAGGGGGAGGGCTATGGCTACACCTTC.

This clonotype was counted many times. J is TRBJ1-2 and V is TRBV24-1, with TRBD1 as a possible D gene (5 bases). Germline V gene lookup returns CDR1 KGHDR and CDR2 SFDVKD. The CDR3 length is 15 residues. V lost 1 base and J 7 bases, leaving 15 bases between the germline ends. The CDR3 is CATSDFGPGIIGYTF. The CDR3 DNA reads TGTGCCACCAGTGATTTTGGGCCAGGGATTATTGGCTACACCTTC.

In this sample, this clonotype turned up many times. The CDR3 loop is CASSSLGRWGGETQYF. Written as DNA, the CDR3 is TGTGCCAGCAGTTCGCTCGGTCGGTGGGGCGGAGAGACCCAGTACTTC. This chain joins TRBV6-5 and TRBJ2-5, with D possibly being TRBD1 (5 bases). In germline, CDR1 is MNHEY, CDR2 SVGAGI. This CDR3 region has 16 residues. Trimming pared 4 bases from V and 4 bases from J, leaving 19 bases between.

This clonotype occurred many times. The chain couples TRBV6-2 or TRBV6-3 to TRBJ2-7, with 7 bases fitting TRBD1. The germline V gene encodes CDR1 MNHEY and CDR2 SVGEGT. This CDR3 contains 15 residues. V lost 6 bases, J lost 3 bases, and 11 bases stayed unmatched. CDR3 nucleotides: TGTGCCAGCAGACCCACAGGGGCATCGCACTACGAGCAGTACTTC. Protein sequence: CASRPTGASHYEQYF.

This clonotype occurred many times. The chain combines TRBV29-1 with TRBJ2-7, with a weak D call TRBD2 (6 bases). CDR1 and CDR2 from the germline V gene are SQVTM and ANQGSEA. The CDR3 covers 13 residues. CDR3 region: CSAGRSPSDEQYF. Written as DNA, the CDR3 is TGCAGTGCGGGACGCTCCCCTTCGGACGAGCAGTACTTC.

This clonotype turned up a few times. V is TRBV18 and J is TRBJ2-7; a possible D gene is TRBD1 (6 bases). The CDR3 is made up of 14 amino acids. CDR1 is KGHSH and CDR2 is LQKENI in the germline V gene. The germline V and J ends were trimmed by 6 bases and 2 bases, with 14 bases remaining between them. The CDR3 region is CASSTSQGTYEQYF. CDR3 sequence (DNA): TGTGCCAGCTCCACCAGCCAGGGGACCTACGAGCAGTACTTC. Filled out from reference TRBV18 and TRBJ2-7, the complete variable domain reads NAGVMQNPRHLVRRRGQEARLRCSPMKGHSHVYWYRQLPEEGLKFMVYLQKENIIDESGMPKERFSAEFPKEGPSILRIQQVVRGDSAAYFCASSTSQGTYEQYFGPGTRLTVT.

The rearrangement links TRBV3-1 to TRBJ1-2, with D perhaps matching TRBD1 (5 bases). The CDR3 runs to 13 residues. The germline CDR1 and CDR2 sequences are LGHDT and YNNKEL (reference sequence). The V gene lost 1 base and the J gene lost 5 bases, with 8 bases spanning the gap. The CDR3 DNA reads TGTGCCAGCAGCCAAGGGACACTATATGGCTACACCTTC. Its translation is CASSQGTLYGYTF.